This TCR beta chain was documented in a study of Ad26.COV2.S vaccination and SARS-CoV-2 variants. Study conclusions and caveats: It was reported that spike-specific CD8+ and CD4+ T cell responses were substantially broad after vaccination. Overall T cell responses may have been underestimated by the analyses of TCR breadth and depth. Participants given vaccine showed non-spike TCR breadth similar to that of placebo recipients.

This clone was detected only a few times. Its target is not known. Trimming took 3 bases from V and 4 from J; bases not matched to a gene: 8. The germline CDR1 and CDR2 sequences are LGHNA and YNFKEQ. The CDR3 runs 16 residues. Method: immunoSEQ multiplex PCR; TCRdb's copy keeps in-frame clones and lacks some. The sample records hundreds of thousands of clones, about 88% being singletons. Treatment denoted: 15 to 20 received Ad26.COV2.S at low or high dose, single or two shots; about 5 received placebo; per-sample allocation not given. Vaccine and placebo recipients were sampled on day 63 after the first injection.

The chain employs TRBV4-2 and TRBJ1-3; 8 bases are shared with TRBD1. Sequenced material: peripheral blood, taken in a trial of Ad26.COV2.S vaccine versus placebo. The sequence was obtained from a person aged 18-65 years who received the Ad26.COV2.S COVID-19 vaccine or a placebo. CDR3 loop: CASSHLARTGGNTIYF. As DNA, the CDR3 is TGTGCCAGCAGCCACCTGGCCCGGACAGGGGGAAACACCATATATTTT.